The rows below give T cell receptor beta chains drawn from one sample of a study of shared clonotypes between healthy human individuals. Data came from immunoSEQ multiplex PCR; TCRdb stores just in-frame clones and leaves some out. The top ten clones hold about 0.06% of a sample with a few hundred thousand clones, more than 95% of them seen once. Source material: naive CD4+ T cells sorted from blood. These receptors were collected from a woman aged 30 to 39 in good health. CDR3s include the opening cysteine and the closing phenylalanine or tryptophan. The D gene is left open where the match is weak. Some rows mark clone size as missing; the rest say once, few, many or name a class of expanded clone.

TRBJ1-4	TRBV5-1	-	-	CASSLDGYQNEKLFF	TGCGCCAGCAGCTTGGATGGCTATCAGAATGAAAAACTGTTTTTT
TRBJ2-1	TRBV6-6	-	TRBD2	CATTSGSRNEQFF	TGTGCCACTACTAGCGGGAGCCGCAATGAGCAGTTCTTC
TRBJ1-1	TRBV18	-	-	CASSQGNTEAFF	TGTGCCAGCTCACAGGGAAACACTGAAGCTTTCTTT
TRBJ2-1	TRBV6-6	-	-	CASSYSTGTASSEQFF	TGTGCCAGCAGTTACTCGACCGGGACTGCCTCCAGTGAGCAGTTCTTC
TRBJ2-3	TRBV7-9	once	-	CASSPGTGVIDTQYF	TGTGCCAGCAGCCCCGGAACGGGAGTTATAGATACGCAGTATTTT
TRBJ2-5	TRBV4-1	-	TRBD1	CASSLGTEETQYF	TGCGCCAGCAGCCTAGGGACAGAAGAGACCCAGTACTTC
TRBJ2-7	TRBV19	-	TRBD2	CASSVASGSYEQYF	TGTGCCAGTAGTGTGGCTAGCGGTTCCTACGAGCAGTACTTC
TRBJ2-1	TRBV11-2	-	-	CASSRERYNEQFF	TGTGCCAGCAGTAGAGAACGTTACAATGAGCAGTTCTTC
TRBJ2-3	TRBV28	-	TRBD1	CASSPPGQGAGNTQYF	TGTGCCAGCAGTCCGCCGGGACAGGGGGCAGGAAATACGCAGTATTTT
TRBJ2-7	TRBV28	-	TRBD1	CASSSSGTGRHEQYF	TGTGCCAGCAGTTCCTCCGGGACAGGGAGGCACGAGCAGTACTTC
TRBJ1-1	TRBV28	-	-	CASKTGASPLNTEAFF	TGTGCCAGCAAGACCGGGGCCTCCCCCCTGAACACTGAAGCTTTCTTT
TRBJ2-7	TRBV5-1	-	-	CASSLFPGDQQYF	TGCGCCAGCAGCTTGTTTCCGGGGGACCAGCAGTACTTC
TRBJ2-2	TRBV4-1	-	TRBD1	CASSPFPGTGSPGELFF	TGCGCCAGCAGCCCATTTCCCGGGACAGGGAGTCCCGGGGAGCTGTTTTTT
TRBJ2-2	TRBV13	-	TRBD2	CASSPRTSRSVNTGELFF	TGTGCCAGCAGCCCAAGGACTAGTAGGAGTGTGAACACCGGGGAGCTGTTTTTT
TRBJ2-7	TRBV19	-	-	CASLFYEQYF	TGTGCCAGTCTATTTTACGAGCAGTACTTC
TRBJ2-1	TRBV5-1	-	-	CASSLGSSEYNEQFF	TGCGCCAGCAGCTTGGGGTCTAGCGAGTACAATGAGCAGTTCTTC
TRBJ2-1	TRBV5-1	-	TRBD2	CASGRTSALEQFF	TGCGCCAGCGGTCGGACTAGCGCCCTGGAGCAGTTCTTC
TRBJ2-1	TRBV7-9	-	TRBD2	CASRGRVADISYNEQFF	TGTGCCAGCAGGGGGAGGGTAGCGGATATCTCCTACAATGAGCAGTTCTTC